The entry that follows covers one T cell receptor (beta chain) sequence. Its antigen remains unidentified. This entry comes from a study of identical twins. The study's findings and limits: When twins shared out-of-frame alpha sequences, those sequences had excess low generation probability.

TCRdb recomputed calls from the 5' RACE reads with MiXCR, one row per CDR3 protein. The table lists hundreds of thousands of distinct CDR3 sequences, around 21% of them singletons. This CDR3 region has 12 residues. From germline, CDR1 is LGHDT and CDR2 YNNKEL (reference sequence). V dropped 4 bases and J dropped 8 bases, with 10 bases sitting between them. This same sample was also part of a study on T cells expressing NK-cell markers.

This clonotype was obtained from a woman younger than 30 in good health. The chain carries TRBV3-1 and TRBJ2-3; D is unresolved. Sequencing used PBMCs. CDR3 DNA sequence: TGTGCCAGCAGCCGTACCCAAGGTACGCAGTATTTT. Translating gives CASSRTQGTQYF.